The present T cell receptor beta chain was sequenced within a study of PD-1 blockade in classical Hodgkin lymphoma. The ends lost 7 bases at V and 10 bases at J; junction bases unmatched: 15. This CDR3 is built from 15 residues. Germline V gene data show CDR1 as MGHDK and CDR2 as SYGVNS. This clone was seen just once. The time point here: cycle 4 day 1 (C4D1), after 6 weeks of nivolumab. No patient escaped relapse after autologous stem cell transplantation, and brentuximab vedotin exposure varied. Magnetic negative selection was used to purify CD4+ T cells from thawed PBMCs. Sequencing was performed with immunoSEQ multiplex PCR; in TCRdb, only in-frame clones are kept and a portion is missing. This table holds 34,000 or so clones, around 90% found once.

Sequences were derived from CD4+ T cells from blood, sampled before the fourth cycle of nivolumab. This sequence originates from a human donor with classical Hodgkin lymphoma. V and J are TRBV25-1 and TRBJ1-4; TRBD1 matches 7 bases. CDR3: CASKDSQGGVGKLFF. CDR3 nucleotide sequence: TGTGCCAGCAAAGACTCTCAGGGGGGGGTGGGAAAACTGTTTTTT.